This T cell receptor beta chain appears in the sequencing data of a study of blood T cell repertoires in COVID-19. Overall study context: Sources were T cells, B-cell-depleted T cells, or PBMCs; the material itself was cDNA or gDNA.

V gave up 5 bases and J gave up 2 bases, with 9 bases separating them. Germline V gene data show CDR1 as GTSNPN and CDR2 as SVGIG (reference sequence). CDR3 length: 12 amino acids. Measured with immunoSEQ multiplex PCR; TCRdb has only the in-frame clones, and not every one. The sample carries tens of thousands of clones, about 85% recorded once. The chain links TRBV30 to TRBJ1-2; D uncertain. This TCR was sampled from a man aged 55 to 70 with acute or convalescent COVID-19. Source material: peripheral blood. The CDR3 DNA follows: TGTGCCTGGGGATACATCAACTATGGCTACACCTTC. This gives the protein CAWGYINYGYTF.